These 8 T cell receptor beta chains came from one sample sequenced in a study of regulatory T cells in long-lasting Graves disease. Regarding time point: newly diagnosed GD, antithyroid drugs for less than 3 months. Isolated PBMC RNA provided the starting material for the TCR library. CDR3 regions were amplified by Arm-PCR using iRepertoire HTBI primers to build TCR beta libraries. TCRdb used MiXCR to reprocess the multiplex PCR reads, holding one entry per CDR3 protein. This sample has some 600,000 distinct CDR3 sequences, with about 16% found just once. These records were also assigned to another study, of T cells in Graves' hyperthyroidism and ophthalmopathy.

Specimen: peripheral blood mononuclear cells (PBMCs), collected at new diagnosis, from a patient treated with antithyroid drugs. These receptors were taken from a man aged 18 to 35 with Graves disease.

This clonotype was detected a few times. The V gene is TRBV3-1, the J gene TRBJ1-1; D not resolved. Germline V CDR1 and CDR2: LGHDT, YNNKEL (reference sequence). This CDR3 comprises 13 residues. V lost 6 bases and J lost 1, with 9 bases in between. The CDR3 sequence is CASSAQENTEAFF. In nucleotides, the CDR3 is TGTGCCAGCAGTGCTCAGGAGAACACTGAAGCTTTCTTT.

The table lists this clonotype with many counts. This chain uses TRBV7-9 with TRBJ2-6; TRBD2 matches at 7 bases. Per the germline V gene, CDR1 is SEHNR and CDR2 is FQNEAQ (reference sequence). This CDR3 comprises 17 residues. V gave up 5 bases and J gave up 0 bases; unmatched junction bases: 7. This CDR3 reads CASSRGEGISGANVLTF. The CDR3 DNA reads TGTGCCAGCAGCCGCGGGGAGGGGATCTCTGGGGCCAACGTCCTGACTTTC.

The V call is TRBV5-1, the J call TRBJ1-5; D remains ambiguous. The V gene lost 0 bases and the J gene lost 2 bases, with 9 bases spanning the gap. The CDR3 is made up of 15 amino acids. Germline CDR1 SGHRS, CDR2 YFSETQ. The CDR3 reads CASSLAGKGNQPQHF. CDR3 DNA sequence: TGCGCCAGCAGCTTGGCAGGAAAGGGCAATCAGCCCCAGCATTTT.

This clonotype was detected only a few times. J is TRBJ2-1 and V is TRBV12-3 or TRBV12-4, with a possible D match to TRBD2 (6 bases). Between the trimmed V and J ends, which lost 6 bases and 8 bases, there was a span of 17 bases. This CDR3 has 14 residues. CDR3 nucleotides: TGTGCCAGCAGCCTAGCGAGAGTGACGGATGAGCAGTTCTTC. It specifies CASSLARVTDEQFF.

This clonotype was observed many times. The rearrangement joins TRBV28 to TRBJ2-7, with a weak D call TRBD2 (7 bases). CDR3 size: 16 residues. Germline CDR1 and CDR2: MDHEN and SYDVKM. V was cut by 4 bases and J by 9 bases, with 25 bases left in between. The CDR3 bases are TGTGCCAGCAGTTCCCCCGCGGGGGCGCCCCTTGATTGGCAGTACTTC. It encodes CASSSPAGAPLDWQYF.

This clonotype showed up just a few times. The chain carries TRBV19 and TRBJ1-1; D is uncertain. V gave up 7 bases and J gave up 0 bases, with 15 bases separating them. The length of the CDR3 is 15 residues. CDR1 LNHDA and CDR2 SQIVND come from the germline V gene (reference sequence). For the CDR3, the DNA is TGTGCCAGTACCACCTCGGGCGGGCTGAACACTGAAGCTTTCTTT. Encoded protein: CASTTSGGLNTEAFF.

The chain is built from TRBV5-4 and TRBJ2-3; D may match TRBD1 or TRBD2 (6 bases each). V was trimmed by 5 bases and J by 3 bases, leaving 13 bases between them. The CDR3 totals 14 residues. Germline CDR1 SGHNT, CDR2 YYREEE (reference sequence). DNA for the CDR3: TGTGCCAGCAGAGGGGGGCTTGGGACAGATACGCAGTATTTT. It encodes CASRGGLGTDTQYF.

This clonotype was observed at least ten times. This chain connects TRBV11-2 to TRBJ2-5; TRBD2 agrees at 10 bases. After removal of 0 bases from V and 5 bases from J, the junction contained 9 bases not matched to a gene. CDR1 and CDR2 (germline): SGHAT, FQNNGV. This CDR3 has 17 residues. CDR3 sequence (DNA): TGTGCCAGCAGCTTAGATCTGGGACTAGCGCCTCACGAGACCCAGTACTTC. As protein: CASSLDLGLAPHETQYF.